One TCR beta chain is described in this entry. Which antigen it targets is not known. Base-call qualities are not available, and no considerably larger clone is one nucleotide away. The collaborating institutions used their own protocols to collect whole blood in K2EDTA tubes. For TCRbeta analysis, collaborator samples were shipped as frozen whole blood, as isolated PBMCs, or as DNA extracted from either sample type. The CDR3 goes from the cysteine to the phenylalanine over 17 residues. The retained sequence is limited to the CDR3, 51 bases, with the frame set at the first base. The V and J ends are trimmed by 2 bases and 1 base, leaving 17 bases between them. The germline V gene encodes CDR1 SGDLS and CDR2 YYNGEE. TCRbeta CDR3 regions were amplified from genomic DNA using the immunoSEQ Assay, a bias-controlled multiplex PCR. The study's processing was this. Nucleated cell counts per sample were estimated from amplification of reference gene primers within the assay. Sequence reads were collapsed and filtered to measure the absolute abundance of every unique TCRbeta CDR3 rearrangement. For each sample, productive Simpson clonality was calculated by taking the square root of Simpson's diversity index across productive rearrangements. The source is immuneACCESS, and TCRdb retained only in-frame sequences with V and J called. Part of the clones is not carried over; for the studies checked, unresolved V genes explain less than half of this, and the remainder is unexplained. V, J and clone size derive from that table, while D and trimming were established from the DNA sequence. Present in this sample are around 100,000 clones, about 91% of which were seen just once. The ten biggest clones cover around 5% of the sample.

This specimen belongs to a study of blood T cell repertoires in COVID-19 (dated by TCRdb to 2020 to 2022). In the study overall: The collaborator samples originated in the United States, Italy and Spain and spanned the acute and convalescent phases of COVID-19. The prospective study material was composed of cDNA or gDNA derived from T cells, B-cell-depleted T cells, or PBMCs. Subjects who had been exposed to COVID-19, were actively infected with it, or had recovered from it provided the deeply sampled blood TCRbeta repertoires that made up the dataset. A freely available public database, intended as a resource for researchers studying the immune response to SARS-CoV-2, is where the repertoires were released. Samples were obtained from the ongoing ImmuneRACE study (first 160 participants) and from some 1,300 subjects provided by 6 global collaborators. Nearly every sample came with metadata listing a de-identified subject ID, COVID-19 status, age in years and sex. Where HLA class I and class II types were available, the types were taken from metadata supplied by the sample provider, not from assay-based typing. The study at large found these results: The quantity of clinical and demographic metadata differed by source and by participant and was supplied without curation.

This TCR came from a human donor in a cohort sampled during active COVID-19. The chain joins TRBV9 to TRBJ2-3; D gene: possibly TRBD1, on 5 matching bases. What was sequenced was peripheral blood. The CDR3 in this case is CASSVLSGPLGTDTQYF. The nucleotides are TGTGCCAGCAGCGTTCTTTCAGGGCCCCTGGGCACAGATACGCAGTATTTT. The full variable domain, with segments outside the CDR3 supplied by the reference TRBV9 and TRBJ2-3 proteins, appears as DSGVTQTPKHLITATGQRVTLRCSPRSGDLSVYWYQQSLDQGLQFLIQYYNGEERAKGNILERFSAQQFPDLHSELNLSSLELGDSALYFCASSVLSGPLGTDTQYFGPGTRLTVL.